The next 28 T cell receptor beta chains were all read from a single sample in a study of T cell repertoires in cytomegalovirus infection. The antigens these receptors bind are not known. TCRdb independently ran MiXCR on the reads; one entry per CDR3 protein. The table includes tens of thousands of distinct CDR3 sequences, 20% to 30% detected once. The input for sequencing was CD8+ T cells from cultured PBMCs, taken from culture after CMV antigen stimulation. These TCRs come from a human donor in good health (CMV status not recorded). Some clones in this sample may be carry-over from other donors' samples.

The chain couples TRBV2 to TRBJ1-5; D unclear. The CDR3 spans 14 residues. V was cut by 2 bases and J by 6 bases, with 11 bases left in between. CDR1 and CDR2 from the germline V gene are SNHLY and FYNNEI. CDR3 protein: CASSEYLGIQPQHF. The CDR3 DNA reads as TGTGCCAGCAGTGAATATCTGGGGATTCAGCCCCAGCATTTT.

This clonotype was picked up many times. The chain carries TRBV7-3 and TRBJ2-3; no clear D. The V gene's germline CDR1 is SGHTA and CDR2 FQGTGA. The CDR3 extends over 13 amino acids. With 1 base removed from V and 4 bases from J, the gap between germline ends came to 6 bases. CDR3 sequence reads: CASSLNPSDTQYF. In DNA, the CDR3 is TGTGCCAGCAGCTTAAACCCCTCAGATACGCAGTATTTT.

A word on this clonotype: Sequence at one end of the junction differs from germline and may be a read error. The genes are TRBV11-2 and TRBJ1-6; no clear D. The CDR3 consists of 13 residues. CDR1 is SGHAT, CDR2 FQNNGV, per germline. The CDR3 DNA sequence: TGTGCCAGCAGCTTGGAATATAATTCACCCCTCTACTTT. Its translation: CASSLEYNSPLYF.

A few counts support this clonotype. J is TRBJ2-5 and V is TRBV10-3, with D perhaps matching TRBD1 (6 bases). The CDR3 loop spans 14 amino acids. Trimming pared 3 bases from V and 3 bases from J, leaving 11 bases between. Germline CDR1 reads ENHRY; CDR2 reads SYGVKD. The CDR3 protein is CAISDMDSEETQYF. CDR3 in DNA: TGTGCCATCAGTGACATGGACAGCGAAGAGACCCAGTACTTC.

This clonotype is medium-sized in the sample. The chain uses TRBV6-2 or TRBV6-3 and TRBJ1-2; no firm D call. The germline V and J ends were trimmed by 7 bases and 4 bases, with 22 bases remaining between them. The CDR3 spans 16 residues. In germline, CDR1 is MNHEY, CDR2 SVGEGT. This CDR3 reads CASTPRGGPYTYGYTF. CDR3 nucleotide sequence: TGTGCCAGCACCCCCCGGGGAGGACCCTATACCTATGGCTACACCTTC.

The chain employs TRBV4-1 and TRBJ2-7, with TRBD1 as a possible D gene (5 bases). Trimming left V 0 bases short and J 3 bases short, with 12 bases between. Germline-derived CDR1 and CDR2 are MGHRA and YSYEKL. This CDR3 is 15 amino acids long. CDR3 sequence reads: CASSQDRDRYYEQYF. CDR3 in DNA: TGCGCCAGCAGCCAAGACAGGGATAGGTACTACGAGCAGTACTTC.

In this sample, this clonotype turned up many times. V and J are TRBV7-2 and TRBJ2-1, with 12 bases matching TRBD2. This CDR3 spans 17 amino acids. CDR1 and CDR2 from the germline V gene are SGHTA and FQGNSA. The junction had 9 bases not matched to a gene; V was cut back by 4 bases and J by 5 bases. CDR3 protein: CASSSRGLAGLNNEQFF. Here the CDR3 DNA reads TGTGCCAGCAGCTCCCGCGGACTAGCGGGGCTTAACAATGAGCAGTTCTTC.

The chain joins TRBV7-9 to TRBJ2-1; TRBD2 matches at 15 bases. Trimming cost V 5 bases and J 0 bases; bases outside gene matches: 5. The CDR3 loop spans 18 amino acids. Germline V gene data show CDR1 as SEHNR and CDR2 as FQNEAQ (reference sequence). The CDR3 sequence: CASSPGLAGGLSYNEQFF. The CDR3 DNA reads TGTGCCAGCAGCCCGGGACTAGCGGGAGGCCTCTCCTACAATGAGCAGTTCTTC.

This clonotype occurred once. The chain uses TRBV4-1 and TRBJ2-7, with 13 bases identical to TRBD2. The CDR3 length is 17 residues. Germline CDR1 and CDR2: MGHRA and YSYEKL. Trimming cost V 0 bases and J 4 bases; bases outside gene matches: 6. For the CDR3, the DNA is TGCGCCAGCAGCCAAGAACCACTAGCGGGGGGGCCTTACGAGCAGTACTTC. Encoded protein: CASSQEPLAGGPYEQYF.

This clonotype was picked up a small number of times. The rearrangement links TRBV27 to TRBJ2-1, with 11 bases that match TRBD1. The CDR3 contains 14 residues. CDR1 MNHEY and CDR2 SMNVEV come from the germline V gene (reference sequence). Trimming took 6 bases from V and 6 from J; bases not matched to a gene: 4. For the CDR3, the DNA is TGTGCCAGCAGCCCGGGACAGGGGGGCAATGAGCAGTTCTTC. Residues: CASSPGQGGNEQFF.

The sample holds many counts of this clonotype. V is TRBV4-3 and J is TRBJ1-5; TRBD1 agrees at 8 bases. Germline assignment: CDR1 LGHNA and CDR2 YSLEER. Unmatched junction bases numbered 11, after V lost 0 bases and J lost 7 bases. The CDR3 contains 17 residues. The CDR3 nucleotides read TGCGCCAGCAGCCAAGACGTAGACAGGGGAGTCGGCCAGCCCCAGCATTTT. It codes for CASSQDVDRGVGQPQHF.

J is TRBJ1-1 and V is TRBV6-5, with D hard to call. The V end lost 2 bases, the J end lost 1 base, and 8 bases lay between the germline ends. Germline V gives CDR1 MNHEY, CDR2 SVGAGI. The CDR3 has 14 residues. Written as DNA, the CDR3 is TGTGCCAGCAGTTACAGCATCAGGAACACTGAAGCTTTCTTT. The encoded protein is CASSYSIRNTEAFF.

There are a few counts of this clonotype. V is TRBV29-1 and J is TRBJ1-1; tentative D call: TRBD1 (6 bases). The V gene lost 3 bases and the J gene lost 4 bases, with 15 bases spanning the gap. The CDR3 sequence is 14 residues long. Per germline, CDR1 SQVTM and CDR2 ANQGSEA. This CDR3 reads CSVDFRGSGTEAFF. CDR3 nucleotide sequence: TGCAGCGTTGATTTCAGGGGATCCGGCACTGAAGCTTTCTTT.

This clonotype was found many times. The gene calls are TRBV7-2 and TRBJ2-7; TRBD1 might be the D (6 bases). The CDR3 covers 13 residues. The V gene's germline CDR1 is SGHTA and CDR2 FQGNSA. Trimming took 6 bases from V and 3 from J, leaving 12 bases between them. Here the CDR3 DNA reads TGTGCCAGCAGGTCCGGGACAAACTACGAGCAGTACTTC. This gives the protein CASRSGTNYEQYF.

The table lists this clonotype with many counts. This chain links TRBV7-2 with TRBJ2-7; 8 bases align to TRBD2. From germline, CDR1 is SGHTA and CDR2 FQGNSA. This CDR3 has 15 residues. V lost 4 bases and J lost 3; bases outside the gene matches: 8. CDR3 in amino acids: CASSSPRGGNYEQYF. For the CDR3, the DNA is TGTGCCAGCAGCTCCCCCCGGGGGGGAAACTACGAGCAGTACTTC.

The chain has TRBV4-3 and TRBJ2-7; no reliable D call. The V gene's germline CDR1 is LGHNA and CDR2 YSLEER. The V and J ends lost 1 base and 6 bases respectively, with 7 bases between them. The CDR3 extends over 12 amino acids. The CDR3 loop is CASSQAGAEQYF. CDR3 DNA sequence: TGCGCCAGCAGCCAAGCAGGTGCCGAGCAGTACTTC.

The rearrangement links TRBV29-1 to TRBJ2-1; D is unclear. The CDR3 loop spans 16 amino acids. The V end was cut by 4 bases, the J end by 8 bases, with 24 bases between. Germline CDR1 is SQVTM and CDR2 is ANQGSEA. CDR3 in DNA: TGCAGCGTTGTCGGCCGATCCCCCCCCGGCGATCATGAGCAGTTCTTC. It encodes CSVVGRSPPGDHEQFF.

This chain links TRBV7-2 with TRBJ1-5, with a tentative D call TRBD1 (5 bases). The ends were cut back, 2 bases at V and 2 bases at J, with 10 bases in the middle. CDR1 and CDR2 (germline): SGHTA, FQGNSA. CDR3 length: 15 amino acids. The CDR3 loop is CASSLSRGGNQPQHF. The DNA of the CDR3 is TGTGCCAGCAGCTTATCGCGAGGGGGCAATCAGCCCCAGCATTTT.

The chain has TRBV4-3 and TRBJ2-7; D might be TRBD2 (5 bases). The germline V gene encodes CDR1 LGHNA and CDR2 YSLEER. With 2 bases removed from V and 4 bases from J, the gap between germline ends came to 12 bases. The CDR3 loop spans 14 amino acids. In DNA form, the CDR3 reads TGCGCCAGCAGCCAAATCGACGGGGAATACGAGCAGTACTTC. Protein product: CASSQIDGEYEQYF.

This clonotype was seen many times. CDR3 sequence (DNA): TGTGCCAGCACACCCGCGGTTATAGGGGTGATCCAAGAGACCCAGTACTTC. Translation: CASTPAVIGVIQETQYF. The chain employs TRBV12-3 or TRBV12-4 and TRBJ2-5; tentative D call: TRBD1 (5 bases). The V and J ends lost 7 bases and 1 base respectively, with 22 bases between them. CDR3 length equals 17 residues.

In its sample, this clonotype was seen many times. This rearrangement joins TRBV28 to TRBJ1-5; 9 bases agree with TRBD1. CDR1 and CDR2 from the germline V gene are MDHEN and SYDVKM. The CDR3 runs to 16 residues. V was clipped by 5 bases and J by 6 bases; unmatched bases: 11. The CDR3 is CASSLVTGGLGQPQHF. CDR3 nucleotide sequence: TGTGCCAGCAGTCTCGTGACAGGGGGGTTAGGTCAGCCCCAGCATTTT. Combining the CDR3 with reference TRBV28 and TRBJ1-5 gives the whole variable domain DVKVTQSSRYLVKRTGEKVFLECVQDMDHENMFWYRQDPGLGLRLIYFSYDVKMKEKGDIPEGYSVSREKKERFSLILESASTNQTSMYLCASSLVTGGLGQPQHFGDGTRLSIL.

In the case of this clonotype: Given a much more abundant clone one base away, this may be a read error. No conserved phenylalanine or tryptophan is present at the end of the CDR3, so a read error is the likely explanation. The chain carries TRBV5-1 and TRBJ2-1; D may be TRBD1 (5 bases). The CDR3 consists of 15 residues. Germline assignment: CDR1 SGHRS and CDR2 YFSETQ. V lost 1 base, J lost 5 bases, and 13 bases lay in between. The CDR3 DNA follows: TGCGCCAGCAGCTTGAAGACAGTTACCCACAATGAGCAGTTCGTC. Translating it yields CASSLKTVTHNEQFV.

The chain joins TRBV11-3 to TRBJ2-5; 12 bases agree with TRBD2. With 3 bases clipped from V and 7 bases from J, the junction kept 6 bases outside the gene matches. The CDR3 has 15 residues. Germline V gene lookup returns CDR1 SGHNT and CDR2 YENEEA. CDR3 in DNA: TGTGCCAGCAGCTTGACTAGCGGGAGCGACGGGACCCAGTACTTC. This encodes CASSLTSGSDGTQYF.

This clonotype was counted a few times. The V gene is TRBV7-6, the J gene TRBJ2-3; D may be TRBD2 (6 bases). The CDR3 runs 20 residues. The V and J ends lost 1 base and 6 bases respectively, with 29 bases between them. Germline CDR1 reads SGHVS; CDR2 reads FNYEAQ. The CDR3: CASSLGSGSEAGLPGDTQYF. The CDR3 region has the DNA TGTGCCAGCAGCTTAGGTTCGGGCAGTGAAGCGGGTCTCCCTGGGGATACGCAGTATTTT.

The sample holds a few counts of this clonotype. The V and J genes are TRBV4-3 and TRBJ2-7; D might be TRBD1 (5 bases). The CDR3 loop spans 16 amino acids. Germline V CDR1 and CDR2: LGHNA, YSLEER. Trimming removed 0 bases at V and 6 bases at J, with 18 bases between. DNA of the CDR3: TGCGCCAGCAGCCAAGATGCGCGCGCAGCTACAGGCGAGCAGTACTTC. This gives the protein CASSQDARAATGEQYF.

The V and J genes are TRBV12-3 or TRBV12-4 and TRBJ2-3; 7 nucleotides match TRBD2. The CDR3 consists of 14 residues. V was clipped by 3 bases and J by 4 bases; unmatched bases: 4. The CDR3 DNA reads TGTGCCAGCAGTTTCATGGGGGGGGCAGATACGCAGTATTTT. Protein: CASSFMGGADTQYF.

This clonotype has a count of ten or more. The chain joins TRBV7-2 to TRBJ1-2; perhaps TRBD1 as D (5 bases). The CDR3 is 15 residues long. Trimming removed 0 bases from V and 4 bases from J, with 12 bases in between. Germline V CDR1 and CDR2: SGHTA, FQGNSA. CDR3 bases: TGTGCCAGCAGCTTAGCGGACACGGATAGCTATGGCTACACCTTC. Translated: CASSLADTDSYGYTF.

V and J are TRBV27 and TRBJ1-1; D not certain. This CDR3 has 14 amino acids. The germline V gene has CDR1 MNHEY and CDR2 SMNVEV (reference sequence). V was trimmed by 0 bases and J by 4 bases, leaving 9 bases between them. The CDR3 sequence: CASSLSGLLTEAFF. The CDR3, as DNA: TGTGCCAGCAGTTTATCAGGGCTCCTCACTGAAGCTTTCTTT.